The clone carrying this T cell receptor beta chain was observed at least ten times. A read error may account for a junction end that differs from germline. This record belongs to a study of blood T cells in healthy people across ages. Looking at the study overall: Through template switching, about one barcoded beta molecule was captured per two T cells, as measured in model experiments.

Through a sample-barcoded 5' primer and a J-beta primer mix, a second PCR was run for roughly 7 to 11 cycles. TCRdb independently ran MiXCR on the 5' RACE reads; one entry per CDR3 protein. This sample has roughly 1,800,000 distinct CDR3 sequences, with around 50% found just once. Ranging in age from roughly 6 to 95, the donors were healthy Caucasian individuals from Russia. PBMCs, at least 7 million per sample, were isolated. The CDR3 extends over 16 amino acids. CDR1 is SGHRS, CDR2 YFSETQ, per germline. This clonotype was sampled from a woman aged 40 to 50 in good health. The source material was blood. This chain uses TRBV5-1 with TRBJ2-1; 10 nucleotides agree with TRBD1. The CDR3 DNA follows: TGTGCCAGCAGCTTAGCAGGGACAGGGGCCTACAATGAGCAGTTCTTC. Its protein product is CASSLAGTGAYNEQFF.